This TCR beta chain stems from a study of blood T cell repertoires in COVID-19. The wider study: The origin of the acute and convalescent COVID-19 samples was the United States, Italy and Spain. Sample material is recorded as cDNA or gDNA derived from T cells, B-cell-depleted T cells, or PBMCs.

V lost 6 bases to trimming and J lost 7 bases, with 13 bases between them. Germline V gene data show CDR1 as MDHEN and CDR2 as SYDVKM. The length of the CDR3 is 14 residues. Original processing methods: Estimated nucleated cell counts came from reference gene primer amplification. The data were produced by immunoSEQ multiplex PCR, yet TCRdb's version contains in-frame clones alone and is incomplete. V and J calls plus clone size are reproduced from that table; the DNA served to infer D and trimming. Found here are 78,000 or so clones, 86% of them singletons; the top ten hold about 5%. This clone was counted a single time.

The sequenced sample consisted of peripheral blood. This TCR derives from a man in his fifties or sixties with active or convalescent COVID-19. The chain combines TRBV28 with TRBJ1-6; D possibly corresponds to TRBD1 (6 bases). The CDR3 nucleotides read TGTGCCAGCAGAATACAGACAGGAAATTCACCCCTCCACTTT. Residues: CASRIQTGNSPLHF.